This TCR beta chain was recorded in a study of T cell responses to AZD1222 COVID-19 vaccine. Using immunoSEQ multiplex PCR, the repertoire was profiled, and TCRdb retains in-frame clones only, with some absent. This repertoire shows fewer than 100,000 clones, over 75% found once; its top ten account for 15% to 20%. Study observations and caveats: Donors were largely white British and mainly female; clonal diversity was possibly underestimated.

As regards this clone: Its target is unknown.

The CDR3 sequence is 11 residues long. Trimming cost V 3 bases and J 5 bases, with 8 bases left between them. Germline CDR1 and CDR2: DFQATT and SNEGSKA (reference sequence). The sequence was collected from an adult in good health. The V gene is TRBV20-1, the J gene TRBJ2-7; tentative D call: TRBD2 (5 bases). Source: peripheral blood, taken on day 0 of AZD1222 vaccination. CDR3 protein: CSASDGDEQYF. DNA of the CDR3: TGCAGTGCTAGTGACGGGGACGAGCAGTACTTC.